This TCR beta chain was captured by sequencing in a study of blood T cell repertoires in COVID-19. Study at large: Samples of COVID-19 (acute and convalescent) were obtained from the United States, Italy and Spain.

Sequenced by immunoSEQ multiplex PCR; TCRdb stores in-frame clones only, minus some. The sample includes roughly 63,000 clones, around nine tenths of them seen just once. This CDR3 is 15 amino acids long. V lost 6 bases, J lost 3 bases, and 17 bases lay in between. Germline CDR1 and CDR2: SEHNR and FQNEAQ (reference sequence). The origin of this receptor is a human donor in a cohort sampled during active COVID-19. Sample: peripheral blood. V gene TRBV7-9 combines with J gene TRBJ1-1; weak D call: TRBD1 (6 bases). As DNA, the CDR3 is TGTGCCAGCAGTGGAATCGACAGGCCCGACACTGAAGCTTTCTTT. Translating it yields CASSGIDRPDTEAFF.